This T cell receptor beta chain was sequenced in a study of T cell responses to AZD1222 COVID-19 vaccine. Study information: Pooled samples include second doses given at about 4 or 12 weeks. Whole-study findings and limits: Dominant at 160-218 and 743-854, vaccine-associated CD4 TCRs also spanned spike. Recipients of AZD1222 seropositive at baseline numbered only five or six. There were mostly white British donors and more females than males, and clonal diversity was possibly underestimated.

The table lists this clone with a count of one. Its antigen is unidentified. The table came from immunoSEQ multiplex PCR; TCRdb's copy has only in-frame clones and leaves some out. Of some 140,000 clones detected, about 91% appear once; the ten largest clones hold around 2.8%. The specimen was peripheral blood, collected on day 0 of AZD1222 vaccination. This receptor was taken from an adult in good health.

CDR3 nucleotide sequence: TGTGCCAGCAGCCCAGGGACCGGTAGGGAGTACGAGCAGTACTTC. Protein product: CASSPGTGREYEQYF. The chain is built from TRBV5-5 and TRBJ2-7; either TRBD1 or TRBD2 may supply D (5 bases each). Deletions cut 4 bases from V and 4 bases from J, with 18 bases between. Germline V gene lookup returns CDR1 SGHKS and CDR2 YYEKEE (reference sequence). The CDR3 consists of 15 residues.